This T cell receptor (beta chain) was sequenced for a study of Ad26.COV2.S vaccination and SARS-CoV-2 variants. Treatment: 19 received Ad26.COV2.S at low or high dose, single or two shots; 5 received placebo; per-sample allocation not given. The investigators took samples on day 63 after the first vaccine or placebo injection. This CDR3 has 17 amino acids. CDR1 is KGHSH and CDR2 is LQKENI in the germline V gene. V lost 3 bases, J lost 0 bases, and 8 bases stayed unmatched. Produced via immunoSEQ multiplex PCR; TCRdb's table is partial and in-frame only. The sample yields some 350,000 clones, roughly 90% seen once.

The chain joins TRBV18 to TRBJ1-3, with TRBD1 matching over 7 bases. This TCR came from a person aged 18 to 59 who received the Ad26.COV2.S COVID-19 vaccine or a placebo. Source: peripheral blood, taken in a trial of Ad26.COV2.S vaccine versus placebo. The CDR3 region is CASSPQQGTTSGNTIYF. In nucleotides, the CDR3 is TGTGCCAGCTCACCGCAACAGGGGACCACCTCTGGAAACACCATATATTTT.